The 22 T cell receptor beta chains in this list originate from one sample, sequenced in a study of T-cell memory formation after mild COVID-19. One entry per CDR3 protein results from TCRdb running MiXCR on the 5' RACE reads. The data contain about 14,000 distinct CDR3 sequences, around 13% of them singletons. The sequencing input was PBMCs or a T cell subset sorted from them (not recorded which). All receptors come from an adult woman who had mild COVID-19 (a few samples of this study predate the infection). Cell type and time point are not known.

In this sample, this clonotype turned up many times. The chain has TRBV5-1 and TRBJ2-5; perhaps TRBD1 as D (6 bases). In germline, CDR1 is SGHRS, CDR2 YFSETQ. The CDR3 has 14 amino acids. Trimming stripped 4 bases from V and 0 bases from J, with 10 bases between. The CDR3 coding sequence is TGCGCCAGCAGCCAGAGACAGGACCAAGAGACCCAGTACTTC. Its translation is CASSQRQDQETQYF.

This clonotype occurred many times. The gene calls are TRBV29-1 and TRBJ1-1, with a tentative D call TRBD1 (5 bases). The germline CDR1 and CDR2 sequences are SQVTM and ANQGSEA. The CDR3 covers 13 residues. The V gene lost 6 bases and the J gene lost 1 base, with 12 bases spanning the gap. The CDR3 nucleotides are TGCAGCGTCAGCAGGGCGGGGAACACTGAAGCTTTCTTT. Encoded protein: CSVSRAGNTEAFF.

This clonotype has a count of ten or more. The chain recombines TRBV6-5 with TRBJ2-3; 9 bases align to TRBD2. Trimming removed 1 base from V and 6 bases from J; junction bases left unmatched: 8. The CDR3 is 16 amino acids. In germline, CDR1 is MNHEY, CDR2 SVGAGI. The CDR3 bases are TGTGCCAGCAGTTACTTAGCGGGGGCCCCTGGCGATACGCAGTATTTT. It encodes CASSYLAGAPGDTQYF.

This clonotype has at least ten counts. The chain recombines TRBV4-1 with TRBJ2-4, with 9 nucleotides matching TRBD1. After removal of 4 bases from V and 3 bases from J, the junction contained 16 bases not matched to a gene. Germline CDR1 reads MGHRA; CDR2 reads YSYEKL. The CDR3 is made up of 19 amino acids. The CDR3 loop reads CASSPGTGSPVYGKNIQYF. In DNA, the CDR3 is TGCGCCAGCAGCCCCGGGACAGGGTCGCCGGTATACGGCAAAAACATTCAGTACTTC.

This clonotype was seen repeatedly, ten times or more. This chain joins TRBV10-3 and TRBJ2-7, with TRBD2 identical over 10 bases. Germline CDR1 and CDR2: ENHRY and SYGVKD. Trimming took 8 bases from V and 7 from J; bases not matched to a gene: 8. The CDR3 is made up of 13 amino acids. CDR3 nucleotides: TGTGCCATCGGTACTAGCGGGATCGTTGAGCAGTACTTC. Residues: CAIGTSGIVEQYF.

This clonotype has at least ten counts. V and J are TRBV7-3 and TRBJ2-1; 8 positions agree with TRBD2. Trimming removed 2 bases from V and 1 base from J; junction bases left unmatched: 13. The CDR3 spans 19 residues. The V gene's germline CDR1 is SGHTA and CDR2 FQGTGA. The CDR3: CASSLVGITSGASYNEQFF. DNA of the CDR3: TGTGCCAGCAGCTTAGTGGGGATTACTAGCGGAGCTTCCTACAATGAGCAGTTCTTC.

This clonotype was detected many times. The chain uses TRBV30 and TRBJ1-2; 7 bases are shared with TRBD1. The CDR3 extends over 15 amino acids. The trim removed 5 bases at V and 0 bases at J, leaving 9 bases unmatched. The germline gives CDR1 GTSNPN, CDR2 SVGIG (reference sequence). CDR3 amino acids: CAWGDSTSPNYGYTF. As DNA, the CDR3 is TGTGCCTGGGGGGACAGCACTTCACCTAACTATGGCTACACCTTC.

This clonotype was counted at least ten times. The chain carries TRBV7-6 and TRBJ2-1, with 9 bases that match TRBD2. This CDR3 is built from 15 residues. Per germline, CDR1 SGHVS and CDR2 FNYEAQ. V shed 5 bases, J shed 4 bases, and the junction held 6 bases outside the gene matches. The CDR3 loop reads CASSPEREAYNEQFF. The CDR3 coding sequence is TGTGCCAGCAGCCCGGAGCGGGAGGCGTACAATGAGCAGTTCTTC.

This chain joins TRBV28 and TRBJ2-3, with a tentative D call TRBD1 (6 bases). CDR1 and CDR2 (germline): MDHEN, SYDVKM. The length of the CDR3 is 14 residues. V was clipped by 5 bases and J by 5 bases, with 14 bases between them. The CDR3 DNA reads TGTGCCAGCAGTACAACAGGGAGTCAAGATACGCAGTATTTT. Amino acid sequence: CASSTTGSQDTQYF.

This clonotype was recorded at least ten times. The chain is built from TRBV20-1 and TRBJ2-2; D unresolved. CDR1 and CDR2 from the germline V gene are DFQATT and SNEGSKA (reference sequence). V lost 0 bases to trimming and J lost 8 bases, with 16 bases between them. The CDR3 runs to 15 residues. As DNA, the CDR3 is TGCAGTGCTAGAGAGGCAGGTGGCAGGCTAGGGGAGCTGTTTTTT. It is translated as CSAREAGGRLGELFF.

In its sample, this clonotype was seen a few times. The V call is TRBV7-3, the J call TRBJ2-5; 8 bases align to TRBD2. In germline, CDR1 is SGHTA, CDR2 FQGTGA. The CDR3 consists of 14 residues. J lost 3 bases, V lost 5 bases, and 5 bases had no gene match. CDR3 sequence: CASSPGSGKETQYF. The DNA for the CDR3 is TGTGCCAGCAGCCCTGGTAGCGGGAAAGAGACCCAGTACTTC.

This clonotype was recorded many times. The chain recombines TRBV12-3 or TRBV12-4 with TRBJ2-1; TRBD2 agrees at 8 bases. This CDR3 comprises 15 residues. V shed 7 bases and J 4 bases; nucleotides not matched to a gene: 9. CDR3 sequence reads: CASTRAVAGYNEQFF. The CDR3, as DNA: TGTGCCAGCACCCGGGCGGTAGCGGGGTACAATGAGCAGTTCTTC.

This clonotype was seen repeatedly, ten times or more. The J gene is TRBJ2-2, the V gene TRBV29-1; D is perhaps TRBD1 (6 bases). Germline CDR1 SQVTM, CDR2 ANQGSEA. V lost 7 bases, J lost 1 base, and 10 bases lay in between. The CDR3 spans 13 residues. The DNA of the CDR3 is TGCAGCGCAGAGGGGGTGAACACCGGGGAGCTGTTTTTT. Amino acid sequence: CSAEGVNTGELFF.

This clonotype was observed at least ten times. This chain uses TRBV7-9 with TRBJ2-3; unclear D gene. Germline V gene lookup returns CDR1 SEHNR and CDR2 FQNEAQ (reference sequence). CDR3 size: 12 residues. Trimming took 2 bases from V and 7 from J, leaving 7 bases between them. CDR3: CASSLPVYTQYF. For the CDR3, the DNA is TGTGCCAGCAGCTTACCGGTTTATACGCAGTATTTT.

This clonotype was observed at least ten times. This chain joins TRBV9 and TRBJ1-1; D not resolved. The germline V gene has CDR1 SGDLS and CDR2 YYNGEE. The germline V and J ends were trimmed by 0 bases and 4 bases, with 10 bases remaining between them. The CDR3 loop spans 14 amino acids. CDR3 sequence (DNA): TGTGCCAGCAGCGTAGTTTCGGGAGCCACTGAAGCTTTCTTT. The encoded protein is CASSVVSGATEAFF.

The table lists this clonotype with many counts. This chain links TRBV6-6 with TRBJ2-7; 8 bases are shared with TRBD2. This CDR3 spans 16 amino acids. V lost 6 bases, J lost 0 bases, and 10 bases stayed unmatched. Germline CDR1 and CDR2: MNHNY and SVGAGI (reference sequence). The CDR3 sequence: CASRITWGTSSYEQYF. CDR3 nucleotide sequence: TGTGCCAGCAGAATAACCTGGGGGACTAGCTCCTACGAGCAGTACTTC.

This clonotype was counted ten times or more. The chain recombines TRBV12-5 with TRBJ2-3; 8 bases fit TRBD2. Germline V gene sequence: CDR1 LGHNT, CDR2 FRNRAP. The CDR3 length is 15 residues. Unmatched junction bases numbered 8, after V lost 6 bases and J lost 3 bases. The CDR3 DNA reads TGTGCTAGTGGCCTAAGCGGGAGAACAACAGATACGCAGTATTTT. Translated: CASGLSGRTTDTQYF.

The chain carries TRBV27 and TRBJ2-3, with TRBD1 as a possible D gene (6 bases). V was pared by 2 bases and J by 10 bases, with 16 bases between. This CDR3 has 14 amino acids. CDR1 and CDR2 (germline): MNHEY, SMNVEV (reference sequence). CDR3 in DNA: TGTGCCAGCAGTTTACTGGGGGCCGGGGCTGCGCAGTATTTT. This gives the protein CASSLLGAGAAQYF.

This clonotype appeared many times. This chain connects TRBV3-1 to TRBJ2-5; 8 bases align to TRBD1. The V gene end was trimmed by 6 bases and the J gene end by 3 bases; junction bases not matched to a gene: 12. Germline values: CDR1 LGHDT, CDR2 YNNKEL (reference sequence). This CDR3 region has 16 residues. The CDR3 loop reads CASRRSSGGPEETQYF. Here the CDR3 DNA reads TGTGCCAGCAGGCGTTCGTCAGGGGGCCCCGAAGAGACCCAGTACTTC.

This clonotype was seen repeatedly, ten times or more. The chain uses TRBV30 and TRBJ2-3; maybe TRBD2 (7 bases). CDR3 length equals 15 residues. V was trimmed by 4 bases and J by 3 bases, leaving 17 bases between them. Germline CDR1 GTSNPN, CDR2 SVGIG (reference sequence). The CDR3 spells CAWMGGPSPTDTQYF. As DNA, the CDR3 is TGTGCCTGGATGGGGGGGCCCTCACCGACAGATACGCAGTATTTT.

This clonotype was seen ten or more times. V and J are TRBV2 and TRBJ2-7, with D perhaps being TRBD1 or TRBD2 (6 bases each). The CDR3 totals 13 residues. Germline V gene sequence: CDR1 SNHLY, CDR2 FYNNEI. The ends were cut back, 4 bases at V and 3 bases at J, with 10 bases in the middle. Here the CDR3 DNA reads TGTGCCAGCAGTGGCCGGGGGCGCTACGAGCAGTACTTC. Its translation: CASSGRGRYEQYF.

This clonotype was observed at least ten times. The chain combines TRBV4-1 with TRBJ2-7; TRBD1 matches at 9 bases. Germline CDR1 is MGHRA and CDR2 is YSYEKL. After removal of 3 bases from V and 3 bases from J, the junction contained 6 bases not matched to a gene. CDR3 length equals 15 residues. The CDR3 sequence is CASSQVQGADYEQYF. DNA for the CDR3: TGCGCCAGCAGCCAGGTACAGGGGGCGGACTACGAGCAGTACTTC.